This is a list of T cell receptor beta chains from one sample in a study of blood T cell repertoires in COVID-19. The data were produced by immunoSEQ multiplex PCR, yet TCRdb's version contains in-frame clones alone and is incomplete. The table records roughly 150,000 clones, around 85% of them present only once. The specimen was peripheral blood. The receptors shown here come from a woman of 80 years or more with COVID-19, enrolled during active disease. The CDR3 runs from the conserved cysteine through the conserved F or W. The D gene is left open where the match is weak. Expanded clones are given a class, and other clones once, few, many or no size at all.

TRBJ2-7 once NA 13 TRBV28 CASSLPRSYEQYF TGTGCCAGCAGTTTACCCAGGTCCTACGAGCAGTACTTC
TRBJ1-2 NA NA 15 TRBV4-1 CASSQVNPRAYGYTF TGCGCCAGCAGCCAAGTGAACCCGAGAGCCTATGGCTACACCTTC
TRBJ2-1 NA NA 15 TRBV18 CASSLGSGSYNEQFF TGTGCCAGCTCACTAGGGAGCGGCTCCTACAATGAGCAGTTCTTC
TRBJ2-5 NA NA 13 TRBV11-1 CASSLGTVETQYF TGTGCCAGCAGCTTAGGGACAGTTGAGACCCAGTACTTC
TRBJ1-6 NA TRBD1 14 TRBV3-1/TRBV3-2 CASRTTGGYSPLHF TGTGCCAGCAGAACGACAGGGGGGTATTCACCCCTCCACTTT
TRBJ1-2 NA NA 14 TRBV3-1/TRBV3-2 CASSPWTANYGYTF TGTGCCAGCAGCCCTTGGACAGCCAACTATGGCTACACCTTC
TRBJ2-2 NA TRBD1 14 TRBV5-5 CASSRRTGTGELFF TGTGCCAGCAGCCGGCGGACAGGGACCGGGGAGCTGTTTTTT
TRBJ2-5 NA NA 15 TRBV28 CASSLLGGGRKTQYF TGTGCCAGCAGTTTACTGGGTGGGGGGAGAAAGACCCAGTACTTC
TRBJ2-5 NA TRBD1 13 TRBV28 CASSTGQQETQYF TGTGCCAGCAGTACGGGACAGCAAGAGACCCAGTACTTC
TRBJ1-5 NA NA 15 TRBV15 CATSRVPGPDQPQHF TGTGCCACCAGCAGAGTCCCAGGGCCCGATCAGCCCCAGCATTTT
TRBJ1-1 NA NA 13 TRBV3-1/TRBV3-2 CASSGSRGSEAFF TGTGCCAGCAGTGGGTCCAGAGGGTCTGAAGCTTTCTTT
TRBJ2-5 NA TRBD2 13 TRBV6-5 CASLRRAGETQYF TGTGCCAGTCTAAGGCGAGCGGGGGAGACCCAGTACTTC
TRBJ1-5 few NA 12 TRBV24-1 CATGLGDQPQHF TGTGCCACCGGGCTCGGCGATCAGCCCCAGCATTTT
TRBJ1-1 NA NA 12 TRBV27 CASSPDRSGAFF TGTGCCAGCAGTCCTGACAGGTCCGGAGCTTTCTTT
TRBJ2-1 NA TRBD2 15 TRBV7-3 CASSLRSGRYNEQFF TGTGCCAGCAGCTTACGAAGCGGGAGGTACAATGAGCAGTTCTTC
TRBJ2-7 NA NA 13 TRBV5-6 CASSLGLTAGQYF TGTGCCAGCAGCTTAGGACTGACGGCGGGGCAGTACTTC
TRBJ1-1 NA NA 16 TRBV14 CASSQSKGLMNTEAFF TGTGCCAGCAGCCAATCTAAAGGACTGATGAACACTGAAGCTTTCTTT
TRBJ1-1 NA NA 14 TRBV5-1 CASSPDRQNTEAFF TGCGCCAGCAGCCCGGATCGACAAAACACTGAAGCTTTCTTT
TRBJ2-2 NA NA 12 TRBV12-5 CASGIDTGELFF TGTGCTAGTGGGATAGACACCGGGGAGCTGTTTTTT
TRBJ1-5 once NA 12 TRBV29-1 CSVAQINQPQHF TGCAGCGTTGCCCAGATCAATCAGCCCCAGCATTTT
TRBJ2-5 NA NA 13 TRBV18 CASSPAGQETQYF TGTGCCAGCTCACCGGCGGGACAAGAGACCCAGTACTTC
TRBJ2-1 NA TRBD2 16 TRBV20-1 CSASGSSGRAYNEQFF TGCAGTGCTAGTGGGTCCAGCGGGAGGGCCTACAATGAGCAGTTCTTC
TRBJ1-2 few NA 11 TRBV6-6 CAGRASYGYTF TGTGCCGGCAGGGCCTCCTATGGCTACACCTTC
TRBJ2-1 NA NA 15 TRBV5-1 CASSLVAGANNEQFF TGCGCCAGCAGCTTGGTTGCGGGGGCGAACAATGAGCAGTTCTTC
TRBJ1-3 NA TRBD1 14 TRBV9 CAIGGDSSGNTIYF TGTGCCATCGGGGGGGACAGCTCTGGAAACACCATATATTTT
TRBJ2-1 NA NA 12 TRBV7-2 CASSLVSREQFF TGTGCCAGCAGCTTAGTTTCTCGTGAGCAGTTCTTC
TRBJ1-1 NA NA 13 TRBV28 CASKPTANTEAFF TGTGCCAGCAAACCGACAGCAAACACTGAAGCTTTCTTT
TRBJ1-3 NA TRBD1 14 TRBV10-1 CASSQTGAGNTIYF TGCGCCAGCAGCCAGACAGGGGCTGGAAACACCATATATTTT
TRBJ2-7 NA TRBD2 17 TRBV11-2 CASSLGPRLAGGYEQYF TGTGCCAGCAGCTTAGGTCCCCGACTAGCGGGAGGTTACGAGCAGTACTTC
TRBJ1-1 NA TRBD1 13 TRBV11-2 CASTRDRDTEAFF TGTGCCAGCACCCGGGACAGGGACACTGAAGCTTTCTTT
TRBJ2-1 few TRBD2 19 TRBV23-1 CASSPYGGDRTSAYNEQFF TGCGCCAGCAGCCCATACGGAGGGGATCGGACTAGCGCTTACAATGAGCAGTTCTTC
TRBJ1-5 NA NA 13 TRBV20-1 CSASGAVNQPQHF TGCAGTGCTAGTGGGGCAGTCAATCAGCCCCAGCATTTT
TRBJ1-2 NA TRBD1 14 TRBV2 CASSSQGARYGYTF TGTGCCAGCAGTTCACAGGGGGCCCGGTATGGCTACACCTTC
TRBJ1-5 NA NA 13 TRBV7-7 CAGQTGVRQPQHF TGTGCTGGGCAGACAGGCGTACGTCAGCCCCAGCATTTT
TRBJ2-1 NA TRBD2 18 TRBV3-1/TRBV3-2 CASSRTARGGGAYNEQFF TGTGCCAGCAGCCGTACGGCGCGGGGGGGCGGGGCCTACAATGAGCAGTTCTTC
TRBJ1-1 NA TRBD1 14 TRBV3-1/TRBV3-2 CASSPTGGVTEAFF TGTGCCAGCAGCCCTACAGGGGGCGTCACTGAAGCTTTCTTT
TRBJ1-4 NA NA 17 TRBV2 CASSGGGGTGPNEKLFF TGTGCCAGCAGCGGGGGCGGGGGGACCGGACCTAATGAAAAACTGTTTTTT
TRBJ1-1 NA NA 17 TRBV15 CATSSNRRLAQNTEAFF TGTGCCACCAGCAGCAATCGGAGACTCGCTCAGAACACTGAAGCTTTCTTT
TRBJ2-3 few NA 14 TRBV7-2 CASSFPGSTDTQYF TGTGCCAGCAGCTTTCCGGGGAGCACAGATACGCAGTATTTT
TRBJ1-2 once TRBD1 14 TRBV14 CASSQMTGSYGYTF TGTGCCAGCAGCCAAATGACAGGGTCCTATGGCTACACCTTC
TRBJ1-2 once TRBD1 16 TRBV7-2 CASSLAKGQLNYGYTF TGTGCCAGCAGCTTAGCGAAGGGACAGCTAAACTATGGCTACACCTTC
TRBJ1-5 NA NA 15 TRBV5-8 CASSRRQGKGQPQHF TGTGCCAGCAGCAGGCGTCAGGGCAAGGGTCAGCCCCAGCATTTT
TRBJ2-5 NA TRBD1 14 TRBV29-1 CSVDLTGAGETQYF TGCAGCGTTGATTTAACAGGGGCAGGGGAGACCCAGTACTTC
TRBJ1-5 NA TRBD1 14 TRBV18 CASSPGQGYQPQHF TGTGCCAGCTCACCGGGACAGGGCTATCAGCCCCAGCATTTT
TRBJ2-5 once TRBD2 14 TRBV7-8 CASSSRGGHETQYF TGTGCCAGCAGCTCCCGGGGGGGTCATGAGACCCAGTACTTC
TRBJ1-2 NA NA 13 TRBV6-6 CASSYSGQGGYTF TGTGCCAGCAGTTACTCGGGGCAGGGTGGCTACACCTTC
TRBJ1-3 NA NA 15 TRBV3-1/TRBV3-2 CASSQVGTSGNTIYF TGTGCCAGCAGCCAAGTCGGGACTTCTGGAAACACCATATATTTT
TRBJ2-7 once NA 20 TRBV12-2 CASRSHVGQGAYLSSYEQYF NA
TRBJ2-6 NA NA 17 TRBV18 CASSSKGRHSGANVLTF TGTGCCAGCTCATCAAAGGGGCGGCACTCTGGGGCCAACGTCCTGACTTTC
TRBJ1-1 NA NA 15 TRBV5-1 CASSHLQGKNTEAFF TGCGCCAGCAGCCACCTGCAGGGGAAGAACACTGAAGCTTTCTTT
TRBJ1-1 few NA 14 TRBV7-2 CASSRLHLNTEAFF TGTGCCAGCAGCAGACTCCATCTGAACACTGAAGCTTTCTTT
TRBJ1-1 NA TRBD1 14 TRBV7-9 CASSLTGGASEAFF TGTGCCAGCAGCTTAACAGGGGGCGCGTCTGAAGCTTTCTTT
TRBJ1-6 once NA 16 TRBV3-1/TRBV3-2 CASSGGRGTYNSPLHF TGTGCCAGCAGCGGGGGACGGGGGACCTATAATTCACCCCTCCACTTT
TRBJ2-2 NA NA 16 TRBV6-2/TRBV6-3 CASSIDRLLNTGELFF TGTGCCAGCAGCATAGACCGACTGCTAAACACCGGGGAGCTGTTTTTT
TRBJ1-1 once NA 15 TRBV9 CASSVGEGSVAEAFF TGTGCCAGCAGCGTGGGGGAGGGATCGGTTGCTGAAGCTTTCTTT
TRBJ1-4 NA NA 16 TRBV4-1 CASSQVQVATNEKLFF TGCGCCAGCAGCCAAGTTCAGGTTGCAACTAATGAAAAACTGTTTTTT
TRBJ1-5 NA TRBD1 15 TRBV3-1/TRBV3-2 CASSQVATGAWPQHF TGTGCCAGCAGCCAAGTCGCGACAGGGGCCTGGCCCCAGCATTTT
TRBJ1-1 NA NA 16 TRBV28 CASSPPRPTGDTEAFF TGTGCCAGCAGTCCCCCTCGTCCAACGGGGGACACTGAAGCTTTCTTT
TRBJ2-7 NA NA 12 TRBV7-2 CASSLGGHEQYF TGTGCCAGCAGCTTAGGGGGGCACGAGCAGTACTTC
TRBJ1-6 once NA 14 TRBV6-5 CASSYPPGNSPLHF TGTGCCAGCAGTTACCCCCCTGGCAATTCACCCCTCCACTTT